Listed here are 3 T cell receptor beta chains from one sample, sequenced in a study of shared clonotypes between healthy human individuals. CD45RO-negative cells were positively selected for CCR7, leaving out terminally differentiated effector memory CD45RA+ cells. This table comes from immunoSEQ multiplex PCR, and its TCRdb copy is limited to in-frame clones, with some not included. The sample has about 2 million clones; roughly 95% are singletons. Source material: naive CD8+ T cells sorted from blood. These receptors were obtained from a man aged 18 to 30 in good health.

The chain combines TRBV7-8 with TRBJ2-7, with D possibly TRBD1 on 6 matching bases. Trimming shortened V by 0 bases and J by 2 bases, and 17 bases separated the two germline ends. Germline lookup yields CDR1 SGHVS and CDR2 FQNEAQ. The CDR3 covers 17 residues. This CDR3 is CASSLALAGAPPYEQYF. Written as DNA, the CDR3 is TGTGCCAGCAGCTTAGCGCTCGCAGGGGCTCCTCCCTACGAGCAGTACTTC.

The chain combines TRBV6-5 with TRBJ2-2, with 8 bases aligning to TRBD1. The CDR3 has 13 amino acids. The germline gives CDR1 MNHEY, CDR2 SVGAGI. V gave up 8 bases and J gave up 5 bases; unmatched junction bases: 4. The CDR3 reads CASDRTGTGELFF. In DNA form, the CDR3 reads TGTGCCAGCGATCGGACAGGGACCGGGGAGCTGTTTTTT.

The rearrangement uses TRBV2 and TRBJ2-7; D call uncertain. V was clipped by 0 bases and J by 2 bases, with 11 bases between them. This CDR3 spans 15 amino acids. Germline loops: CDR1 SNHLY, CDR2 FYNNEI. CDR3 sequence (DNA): TGTGCCAGCAGTGAAGCCCACACCTGGACCTACGAGCAGTACTTC. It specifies CASSEAHTWTYEQYF.